This TCR beta chain was sequenced for a study of blood T cell repertoires in COVID-19. The wider study: Italy, Spain and the United States were the sources of the convalescent and acute COVID-19 samples. In each case, the material was cDNA or gDNA derived from T cells, B-cell-depleted T cells, or PBMCs.

The CDR3 length is 14 residues. V dropped 4 bases and J dropped 4; count of bases not matched to a gene: 5. Germline assignment: CDR1 PRHDT and CDR2 FYEKMQ (reference sequence). TCRdb's table, derived via immunoSEQ multiplex PCR, lists solely in-frame clones and lacks some. The table lists about 67,000 clones, around 87% of them singletons, with 6.5% to 8.5% in the top ten. The chain carries TRBV13 and TRBJ2-7; 9 bases map to TRBD2. This TCR came from a man aged 50 or older with active COVID-19. Sequenced input: peripheral blood. Here the CDR3 reads CASSSGTSPYEQYF. The CDR3 region has the DNA TGTGCCAGCAGCTCCGGGACTAGCCCTTACGAGCAGTACTTC.